The rows below give T cell receptor beta chains drawn from one sample of a study of human T cells and chemical hapten exposure. TCRdb called the RACE reads again in MiXCR, with one record for every CDR3 protein. The table lists 180,000 or so distinct CDR3 sequences, around 30% of them singletons. This material consisted of whole blood, taken in connection with sensitization to the hapten diphenylcyclopropenone (DPC). All receptors derive from a woman aged 25 to 39 with alopecia areata. Some clones in this sample may be carry-over from other donors' samples. The CDR3 runs from the conserved cysteine through the conserved F or W.

J gene: TRBJ2-5
V gene: TRBV2
CDR3 protein: CASSEGEGGETQYF

J gene: TRBJ2-3
V gene: TRBV7-2
CDR3 protein: CASSLMWGGTDTQYF

J gene: TRBJ2-1
V gene: TRBV6-2/TRBV6-3
CDR3 protein: CASSLLASVSSYNEQFF

J gene: TRBJ2-7
V gene: TRBV7-2
CDR3 protein: CASSPAPDRIAYEQYF

J gene: TRBJ1-1
V gene: TRBV28
CDR3 protein: CASRPTAVNTEAFF

J gene: TRBJ2-3
V gene: TRBV7-9
CDR3 protein: CASALSMRGSGDTQYF

J gene: TRBJ2-3
V gene: TRBV3-1
CDR3 protein: CASSQAGVDTDTQYF

J gene: TRBJ2-3
V gene: TRBV9
CDR3 protein: CASSAIDRDTQYF

J gene: TRBJ1-2
V gene: TRBV15
CDR3 protein: CATSREARGNYGYTF

J gene: TRBJ2-1
V gene: TRBV18
CDR3 protein: CASSSDRTSFNEQFF

J gene: TRBJ2-7
V gene: TRBV5-1
CDR3 protein: CASSLPDSSYEQYF

J gene: TRBJ1-1
V gene: TRBV28
CDR3 protein: CASSLRAGYTEAFF

J gene: TRBJ1-1
V gene: TRBV29-1
CDR3 protein: CSVDLTGRGGTEAFF

J gene: TRBJ2-2
V gene: TRBV10-2
CDR3 protein: CASSIRISGELFF

J gene: TRBJ2-1
V gene: TRBV6-5
CDR3 protein: CASSGSGRAVEQFF

J gene: TRBJ1-5
V gene: TRBV28
CDR3 protein: CASRWGDQPQHF

J gene: TRBJ2-3
V gene: TRBV30
CDR3 protein: CAWSPQLASGRDWDTDTQYF

J gene: TRBJ2-3
V gene: TRBV6-2/TRBV6-3
CDR3 protein: CASSYSEVPTQWARSTDTQYF

J gene: TRBJ2-7
V gene: TRBV2
CDR3 protein: CASRTGQGFHEQYF

J gene: TRBJ1-5
V gene: TRBV2
CDR3 protein: CASSLRAGPITDQPQHF

J gene: TRBJ2-2
V gene: TRBV4-1
CDR3 protein: CASSSMWEPGELFF

J gene: TRBJ1-1
V gene: TRBV20-1
CDR3 protein: CSAREDTEAFF

J gene: TRBJ1-5
V gene: TRBV12-3/TRBV12-4
CDR3 protein: CASSTKGYQPQHF

J gene: TRBJ2-5
V gene: TRBV18
CDR3 protein: CASSPNTQETQYF

J gene: TRBJ2-2
V gene: TRBV29-1
CDR3 protein: CSVSGSGYTGELFF

J gene: TRBJ2-6
V gene: TRBV6-1
CDR3 protein: CASSFELQGAGANVLTF

J gene: TRBJ2-3
V gene: TRBV5-1
CDR3 protein: CASSLHRGFTDTQYF

J gene: TRBJ2-2
V gene: TRBV10-2
CDR3 protein: CASSELRAGVGTGELFF

J gene: TRBJ2-5
V gene: TRBV25-1
CDR3 protein: CASSESLGGASGKYQETQYF

J gene: TRBJ1-2
V gene: TRBV20-1
CDR3 protein: CSARTQGNGYTF

J gene: TRBJ2-1
V gene: TRBV28
CDR3 protein: CASTLPPQALPFF

J gene: TRBJ2-7
V gene: TRBV28
CDR3 protein: CASGPNSYEQYF

J gene: TRBJ2-7
V gene: TRBV20-1
CDR3 protein: CSANAGDEQYF

J gene: TRBJ2-6
V gene: TRBV9
CDR3 protein: CASSVVKSGANVLTF

J gene: TRBJ2-4
V gene: TRBV6-4
CDR3 protein: CASSDSGRAKNIQYF

J gene: TRBJ2-5
V gene: TRBV11-2
CDR3 protein: CASSPPGLGSETQYF

J gene: TRBJ1-2
V gene: TRBV30
CDR3 protein: CAAGQSYISYTF

J gene: TRBJ1-4
V gene: TRBV29-1
CDR3 protein: CSVRDRAIEKLFF

J gene: TRBJ2-7
V gene: TRBV29-1
CDR3 protein: CSVEDIQAGSGEQYF

J gene: TRBJ1-1
V gene: TRBV5-1
CDR3 protein: CASSLDGQSNTEAFF

J gene: TRBJ2-3
V gene: TRBV28
CDR3 protein: CASSPGAGGITDTQYF

J gene: TRBJ2-5
V gene: TRBV20-1
CDR3 protein: CSATLDRVDDLLETQYF

J gene: TRBJ1-4
V gene: TRBV5-4
CDR3 protein: CASRKGGTNEKLFF

J gene: TRBJ1-6
V gene: TRBV5-1
CDR3 protein: CASSDPSGRQILHF

J gene: TRBJ2-7
V gene: TRBV5-4
CDR3 protein: CASSLANSHEQYF

J gene: TRBJ2-5
V gene: TRBV18
CDR3 protein: CASSPPLASETQYF

J gene: TRBJ1-2
V gene: TRBV7-2
CDR3 protein: CASSTRTGLIYGYTF

J gene: TRBJ2-3
V gene: TRBV29-1
CDR3 protein: CSVEMSSGSTDTQYF

J gene: TRBJ1-6
V gene: TRBV5-5
CDR3 protein: CASSPVTGTLNSPLHF